This T cell receptor (beta chain) emerged from a study of blood T cell repertoires in COVID-19. Trimming took 3 bases from V and 3 from J; bases not matched to a gene: 6. This CDR3 spans 15 amino acids. Per germline, CDR1 SGDLS and CDR2 YYNGEE. TCRdb's table, derived via immunoSEQ multiplex PCR, lists solely in-frame clones and lacks some. The sample includes 100,000 or so clones, 85% to 90% of them seen just once. The rearrangement uses TRBV9 and TRBJ1-5; the match to TRBD1 covers 7 bases. The specimen sequenced was peripheral blood. This TCR was recovered from an elderly woman with acute or convalescent COVID-19. The DNA for the CDR3 is TGTGCCAGCAGCGCACAGGGGTTGGACAATCAGCCCCAGCATTTT. Translated, it gives CASSAQGLDNQPQHF. The full variable domain, completed using reference TRBV9 and TRBJ1-5, is DSGVTQTPKHLITATGQRVTLRCSPRSGDLSVYWYQQSLDQGLQFLIQYYNGEERAKGNILERFSAQQFPDLHSELNLSSLELGDSALYFCASSAQGLDNQPQHFGDGTRLSIL.